This TCR beta chain stems from a study of blood T cell repertoires in COVID-19. On the study more broadly: COVID-19 samples collected from the United States, Italy and Spain covered acute and convalescent phases.

Trimming pared 7 bases from V and 4 bases from J, leaving 16 bases between. The CDR3 has 15 amino acids. Germline V lookup: CDR1 MNHEY, CDR2 SVGAGI. As handled by the study authors: Researchers report that nucleated cell counts were estimated from reference gene primer amplification. The repertoire was sequenced with immunoSEQ multiplex PCR; TCRdb's copy has only in-frame clones and lacks some. V, J and clone size reflect that table, while D and trimming were determined from the DNA. The sample gives 150,000 to 200,000 clones, 86% of which show up once; more than 7.5% is in the top ten. The receptor's source is a man aged 50-60 years with active or convalescent COVID-19. This chain uses TRBV6-5 with TRBJ2-2; maybe TRBD2 (6 bases). The sample was peripheral blood. CDR3 coding DNA: TGTGCCAGCACCCGCGGGGAAATCAGCACCGGGGAGCTGTTTTTT. Its translation: CASTRGEISTGELFF.